The T cell receptor beta chain under discussion was sequenced for a study of T cells in Graves' hyperthyroidism and ophthalmopathy (dated by TCRdb to the late 2010s). Notes on the research overall: Peripheral blood was sampled at the time of initial diagnosis, prior to any treatment. To identify distinguishing TCR V-J signatures, a discovery cohort of some 100 patients was used, comprising some 45 with Graves' ophthalmopathy and 57 with stable Graves' hyperthyroidism. An independent validation cohort of around 19 hyperthyroidism patients and roughly 16 patients who later progressed to ophthalmopathy tested prospective prediction of ophthalmopathy. For training and testing, the 100 or so patients in the discovery cohort were randomly divided in a 7:3 ratio. Thyroid tissue and blood T-cell repertoires from about 6 Graves' hyperthyroidism patients were also compared in the study. Following sampling, methimazole starting at 30 mg daily was given to hyperthyroidism patients, and high-dose intravenous methylprednisolone was given to ophthalmopathy patients. The paper describes TCR Vbeta CDR3 sequencing of roughly 130 peripheral blood samples, made up of 40 to 45 ophthalmopathy patients, 70 to 75 hyperthyroidism patients and roughly 17 progressor patients. Study-level results and caveats: Most expanded thyroid clonotypes (frequency above 0.001) were also found in blood, which suggests that blood repertoires may mirror thyroid immune responses. Sample size was not statistically predetermined, and blinding of investigators to group allocation was not performed. In validation, progression to ophthalmopathy was predicted by the model with almost 71% sensitivity and under 85% specificity, a median of approximately 6.5 months before onset. A 13 V-J signature model separated ophthalmopathy from stable hyperthyroidism, with over 85% sensitivity and around 84% specificity in cross-validation and 80%/75% in testing.

V loses 6 bases at its end and J loses 0 bases; junction bases beyond the gene matches: 8. For CDR1 and CDR2, the germline V gene lists MNHEY and SVGEGT. The CDR3 measures 17 amino acids from cysteine to phenylalanine. Only CDR3 DNA is held: 51 bases, read in frame from base 1. This clonotype has only a few counts. Its binding antigen is unknown. No clone much larger than this one lies a single base away; base qualities are absent. Stable Graves' hyperthyroidism was defined as the absence of progression to ophthalmopathy over 18 months of follow-up. The hyperthyroidism patients were between 18 and 65 years old and newly diagnosed, with a disease duration of less than 2 months. Patients with uncontrolled infections, other autoimmune diseases, pregnancy or lactation were excluded. Diagnoses were based on clinical symptoms, serum thyroxine and TRAb, thyroid ultrasound and orbital computed tomography. Ficoll-Paque density gradient centrifugation was used to isolate PBMCs from 10 ml of fresh peripheral blood. Trizol reagent was used to extract total RNA, and RNA quality was then checked on an Agilent 2100 Bioanalyzer.

Amplification of TCR beta CDR3 regions was carried out from RNA transcripts. For the first round of RT-PCR on the TCR CDR3, the HTBI primer set was used together with the Qiagen OneStep RT-PCR kit. A second multiplex PCR round built the libraries, followed by size selection and purification. Libraries were sequenced paired-end with 100 bp reads on an Illumina HiSeq2000. As for the original processing: SOAPnuke was used to process the raw data, throwing out any read that contained adapters or uncalled bases, had a mean Phred below 15, or lacked an exact constant-primer or identifier match. High-quality paired reads were merged with COPE v1.2.5, and unique nucleotide sequences were defined as clonotypes. MiTCR v1.1 was used to align clonotypes to the IMGT TRBV, TRBD and TRBJ reference segments. Only V-J combinations with frequency above 0.0001, covering roughly 99% of repertoires, were analysed. A TCS score was defined as the ratio between F50 (clonal expansion) and ExV (chaos), using BLOSUM62-based TCRdist between CDR3 peptides within each V-J. Welch's t-statistics and random forest reduced roughly 500 V-J features to fewer than 15, which were used in a naive Bayes classifier (R e1071). The raw public data were reprocessed by TCRdb itself: fastp quality trimming at Q25, MiXCR clonotype calling, in-frame beta chains only. CDR3 protein duplicates are merged, each entry listing the most common genes and DNA. The V and J calls were determined by TCRdb, not by the authors. For this sample the table gives under 450,000 distinct CDR3 sequences, of which 15% to 19% were detected only once. The top ten clonotypes cover roughly an eighth of the sample.

The sequencing sample was made of blood. The chain was built from TRBV6-2 or TRBV6-3 and TRBJ2-6, with TRBD1 matching 7 junction bases. This TCR was recovered from a woman between 18 and 29 years old with Graves' hyperthyroidism. The base sequence is TGTGCCAGCAGAGGTCACAGGGGAAACTCTGGGGCCAACGTCCTGACTTTC. It translates as CASRGHRGNSGANVLTF.